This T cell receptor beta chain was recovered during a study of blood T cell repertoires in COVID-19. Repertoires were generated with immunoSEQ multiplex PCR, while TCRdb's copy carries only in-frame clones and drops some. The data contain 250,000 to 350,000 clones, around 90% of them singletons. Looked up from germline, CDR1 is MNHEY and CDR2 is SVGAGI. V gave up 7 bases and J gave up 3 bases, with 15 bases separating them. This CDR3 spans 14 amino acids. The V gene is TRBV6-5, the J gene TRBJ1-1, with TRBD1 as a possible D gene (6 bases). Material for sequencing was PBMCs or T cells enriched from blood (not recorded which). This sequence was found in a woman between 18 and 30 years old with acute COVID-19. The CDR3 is CASNHYSGDTEAFF. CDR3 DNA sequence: TGTGCCAGCAACCATTACTCAGGGGACACTGAAGCTTTCTTT.